This T cell receptor beta chain was recorded in a study of control samples from healthy donors and cancer patients. CDR3 length: 12 amino acids. Trimming took off 7 bases at V and 0 bases at J, with 6 bases between the two ends. Germline CDR1 and CDR2: SQVTM and ANQGSEA. Only in-frame clones appear in the TCRdb table, and some are missing; sequencing was by immunoSEQ multiplex PCR. The sample yields about 160,000 clones, 80% to 95% seen once. Sequenced material: blood. This clonotype was sampled from a woman younger than 45 in good health. J is TRBJ2-2 and V is TRBV29-1, with D possibly being TRBD1 (6 bases). The CDR3 DNA sequence: TGCAGCGGGACAGCGAACACCGGGGAGCTGTTTTTT. Amino acids: CSGTANTGELFF.